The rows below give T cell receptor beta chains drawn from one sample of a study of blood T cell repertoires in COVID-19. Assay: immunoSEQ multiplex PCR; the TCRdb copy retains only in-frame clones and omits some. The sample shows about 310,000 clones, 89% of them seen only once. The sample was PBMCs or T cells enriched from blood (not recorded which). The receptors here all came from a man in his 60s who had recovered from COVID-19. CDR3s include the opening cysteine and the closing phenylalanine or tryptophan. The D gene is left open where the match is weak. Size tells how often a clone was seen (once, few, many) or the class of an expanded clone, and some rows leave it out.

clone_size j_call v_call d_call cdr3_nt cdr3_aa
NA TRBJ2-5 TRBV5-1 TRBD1 TGCGCCAGCAGCTTTCAGGGGGCGCAGGAGACCCAGTACTTC CASSFQGAQETQYF
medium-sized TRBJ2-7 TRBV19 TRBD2 TGTGCCAGTAGTATGGATACGGGGGGGGAGAACGAGCAGTACTTC CASSMDTGGENEQYF
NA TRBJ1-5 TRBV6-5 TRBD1 TGTGCCAGCAGAGGACAGGGAGGACAGCCCCAGCATTTT CASRGQGGQPQHF
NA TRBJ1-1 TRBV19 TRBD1 TGTGCCAGTAGTACAGGACAGGGGACTGAAGCTTTCTTT CASSTGQGTEAFF
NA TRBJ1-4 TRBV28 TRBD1 TGTGCCAGCAGTTTCCTGGGGACAGGCGGAAATGAAAAACTGTTTTTT CASSFLGTGGNEKLFF
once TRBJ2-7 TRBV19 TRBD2 TGTGCCAGTAGTATGAGCGGGGGGGAGTACTTC CASSMSGGEYF
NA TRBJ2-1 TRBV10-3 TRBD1 TGTGCCATCAGTGCTAGGACAGGGGGCTATGAGCAGTTCTTC CAISARTGGYEQFF
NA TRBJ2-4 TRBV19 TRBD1 TGTGCCAGTAGTACTACAGGGGGCTTAGCCAAAAACATTCAGTACTTC CASSTTGGLAKNIQYF
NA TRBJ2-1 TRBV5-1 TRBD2 TGCGCCAACAGCTTGCGTCCCCCTCTAGCGGGAGTCGGGAATGAGCAGTTCTTC CANSLRPPLAGVGNEQFF
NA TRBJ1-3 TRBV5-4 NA TGTGCCAGCAGCATAGGACTAAGCTCTGGAAACACCATATATTTT CASSIGLSSGNTIYF
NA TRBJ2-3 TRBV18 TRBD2 TGTGCCAGCTCACCACCCGCACTAGCGGGAGGGACAGATACGCAGTATTTT CASSPPALAGGTDTQYF
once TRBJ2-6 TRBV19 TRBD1 TGTGCCAGTAGTACCGCCGGGACAGGCGCCTCTGGGGCCAACGTCCTGACTTTC CASSTAGTGASGANVLTF
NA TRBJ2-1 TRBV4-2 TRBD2 TGTGCCAGCAGCCAAGGGGAGACTAGCGGAGTCTACAATGAGCAGTTCTTC CASSQGETSGVYNEQFF
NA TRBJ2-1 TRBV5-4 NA TGTGCCAGCAGCCCTGGACAATTCCTAACCTACAATGAGCAGTTCTTC CASSPGQFLTYNEQFF
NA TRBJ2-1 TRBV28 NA TGTGCCAGCAGTTTGAGAGCGGGCCCCTACAATGAGCAGTTCTTC CASSLRAGPYNEQFF
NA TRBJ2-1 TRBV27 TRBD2 TGTGCCAGCAGTCCGAGGGTACTAGCGGGAACCCACCACAATGAGCAGTTCTTC CASSPRVLAGTHHNEQFF
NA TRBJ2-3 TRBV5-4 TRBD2 TGTGCCAGCACCCGGGCGGGAGGAATTCAGGAAGATACGCAGTATTTT CASTRAGGIQEDTQYF